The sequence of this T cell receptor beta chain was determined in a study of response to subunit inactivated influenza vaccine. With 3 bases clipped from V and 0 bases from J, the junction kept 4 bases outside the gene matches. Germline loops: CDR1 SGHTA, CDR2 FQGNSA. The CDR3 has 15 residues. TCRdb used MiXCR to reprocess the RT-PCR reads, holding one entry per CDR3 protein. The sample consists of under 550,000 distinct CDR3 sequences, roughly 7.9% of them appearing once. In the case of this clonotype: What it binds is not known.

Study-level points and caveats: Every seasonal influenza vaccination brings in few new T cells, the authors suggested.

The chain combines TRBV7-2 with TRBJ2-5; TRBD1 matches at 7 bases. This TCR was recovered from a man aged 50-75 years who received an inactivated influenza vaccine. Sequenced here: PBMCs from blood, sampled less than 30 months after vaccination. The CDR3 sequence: CASSFRTGNQETQYF. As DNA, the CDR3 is TGTGCCAGCAGCTTCCGGACAGGAAACCAAGAGACCCAGTACTTC.